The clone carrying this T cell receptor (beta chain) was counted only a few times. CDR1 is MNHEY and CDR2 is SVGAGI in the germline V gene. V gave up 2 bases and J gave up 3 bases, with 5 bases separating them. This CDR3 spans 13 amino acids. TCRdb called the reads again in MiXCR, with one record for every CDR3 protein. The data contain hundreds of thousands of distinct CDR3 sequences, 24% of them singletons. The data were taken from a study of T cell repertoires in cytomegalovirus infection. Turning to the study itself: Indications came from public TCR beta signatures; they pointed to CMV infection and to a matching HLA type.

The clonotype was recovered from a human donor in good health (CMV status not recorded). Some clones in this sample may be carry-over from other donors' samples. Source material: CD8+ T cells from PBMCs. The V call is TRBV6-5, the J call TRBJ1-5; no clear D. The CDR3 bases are TGTGCCAGCAGTTACAGTCCCAATCAGCCCCAGCATTTT. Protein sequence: CASSYSPNQPQHF.